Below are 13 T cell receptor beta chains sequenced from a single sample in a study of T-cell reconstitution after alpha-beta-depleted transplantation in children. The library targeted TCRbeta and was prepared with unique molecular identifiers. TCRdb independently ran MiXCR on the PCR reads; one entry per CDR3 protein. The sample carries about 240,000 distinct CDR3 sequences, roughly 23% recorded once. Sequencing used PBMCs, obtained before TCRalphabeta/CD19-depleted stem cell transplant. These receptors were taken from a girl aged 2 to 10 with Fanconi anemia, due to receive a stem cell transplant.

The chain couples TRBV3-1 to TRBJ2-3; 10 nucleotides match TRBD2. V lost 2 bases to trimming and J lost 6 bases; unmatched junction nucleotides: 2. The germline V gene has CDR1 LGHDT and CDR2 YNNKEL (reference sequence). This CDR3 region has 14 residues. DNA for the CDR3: TGTGCCAGCAGCCAAAGCGGGAGGGCCGATACGCAGTATTTT. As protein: CASSQSGRADTQYF.

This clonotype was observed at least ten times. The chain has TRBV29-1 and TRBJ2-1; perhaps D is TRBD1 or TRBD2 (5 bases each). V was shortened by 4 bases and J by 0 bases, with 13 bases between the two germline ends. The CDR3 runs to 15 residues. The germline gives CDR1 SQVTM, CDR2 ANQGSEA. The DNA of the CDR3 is TGCAGCGTTGGAGAGGACACTAGCTCCTACAATGAGCAGTTCTTC. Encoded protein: CSVGEDTSSYNEQFF.

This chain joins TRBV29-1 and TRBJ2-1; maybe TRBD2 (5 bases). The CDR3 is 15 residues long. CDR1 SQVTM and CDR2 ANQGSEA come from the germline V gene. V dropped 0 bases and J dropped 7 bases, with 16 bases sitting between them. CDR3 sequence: CSVEESRTRPNEQFF. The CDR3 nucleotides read TGCAGCGTTGAAGAGAGTAGAACTAGACCTAATGAGCAGTTCTTC.

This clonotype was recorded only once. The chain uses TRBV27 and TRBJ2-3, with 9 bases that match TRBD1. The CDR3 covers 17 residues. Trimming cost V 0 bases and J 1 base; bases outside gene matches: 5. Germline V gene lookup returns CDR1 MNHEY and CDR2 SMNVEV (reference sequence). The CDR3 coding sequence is TGTGCCAGCAGTTTATCGCCCCGACAGGGGGGCACAGATACGCAGTATTTT. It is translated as CASSLSPRQGGTDTQYF.

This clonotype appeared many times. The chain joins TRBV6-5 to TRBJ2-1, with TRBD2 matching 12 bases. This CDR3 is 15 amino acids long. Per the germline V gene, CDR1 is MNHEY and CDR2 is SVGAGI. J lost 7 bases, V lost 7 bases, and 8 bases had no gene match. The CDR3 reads CASKFASGRANEQFF. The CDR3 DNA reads TGTGCCAGCAAGTTTGCTAGCGGGAGGGCAAATGAGCAGTTCTTC.

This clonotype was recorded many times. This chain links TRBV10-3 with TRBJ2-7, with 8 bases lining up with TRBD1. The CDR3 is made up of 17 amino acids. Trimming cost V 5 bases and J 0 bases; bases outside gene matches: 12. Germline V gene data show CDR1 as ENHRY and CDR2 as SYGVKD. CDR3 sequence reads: CAISRTGRVSSSYEQYF. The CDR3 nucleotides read TGTGCCATCAGTAGGACAGGGAGAGTTTCATCCTCCTACGAGCAGTACTTC.

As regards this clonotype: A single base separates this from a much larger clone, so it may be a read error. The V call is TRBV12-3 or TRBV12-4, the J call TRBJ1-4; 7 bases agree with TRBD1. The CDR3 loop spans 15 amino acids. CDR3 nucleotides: TGTGCCAGCATTTTATGGGGACAGCTTAATGAAAAACTGTTTTTT. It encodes CASILWGQLNEKLFF.

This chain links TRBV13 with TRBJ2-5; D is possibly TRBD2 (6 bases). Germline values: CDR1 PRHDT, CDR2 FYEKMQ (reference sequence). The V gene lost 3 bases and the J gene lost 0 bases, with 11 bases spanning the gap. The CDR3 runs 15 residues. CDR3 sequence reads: CASSFRRAYQETQYF. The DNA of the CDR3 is TGTGCCAGCAGCTTTAGGAGGGCGTACCAAGAGACCCAGTACTTC.

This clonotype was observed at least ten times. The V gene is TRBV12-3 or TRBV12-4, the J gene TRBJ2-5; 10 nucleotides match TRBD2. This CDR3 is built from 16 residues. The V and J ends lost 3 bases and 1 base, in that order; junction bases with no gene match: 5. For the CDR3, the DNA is TGTGCCAGCAGTTTCGGAGCGGGAGGGGTCCAAGAGACCCAGTACTTC. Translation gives CASSFGAGGVQETQYF.

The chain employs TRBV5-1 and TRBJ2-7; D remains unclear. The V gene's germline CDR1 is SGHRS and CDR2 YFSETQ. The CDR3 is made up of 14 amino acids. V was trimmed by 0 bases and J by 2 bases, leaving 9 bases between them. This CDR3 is CASSLEKRAYEQYF. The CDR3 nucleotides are TGCGCCAGCAGCTTGGAGAAAAGAGCCTACGAGCAGTACTTC.

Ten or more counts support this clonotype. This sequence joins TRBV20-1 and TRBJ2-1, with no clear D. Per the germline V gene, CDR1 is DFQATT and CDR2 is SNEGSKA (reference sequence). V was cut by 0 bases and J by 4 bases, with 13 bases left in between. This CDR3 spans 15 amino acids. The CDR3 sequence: CSARDRSTAYNEQFF. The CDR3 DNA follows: TGCAGTGCTAGAGATCGAAGTACAGCATACAATGAGCAGTTCTTC.

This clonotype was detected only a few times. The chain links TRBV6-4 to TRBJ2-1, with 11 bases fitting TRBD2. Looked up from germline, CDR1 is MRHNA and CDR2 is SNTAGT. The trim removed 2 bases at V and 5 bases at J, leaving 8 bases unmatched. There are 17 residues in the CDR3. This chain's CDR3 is CASSDERTSGRDNEQFF. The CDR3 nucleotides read TGTGCCAGCAGTGACGAAAGGACTAGCGGGCGAGACAATGAGCAGTTCTTC.

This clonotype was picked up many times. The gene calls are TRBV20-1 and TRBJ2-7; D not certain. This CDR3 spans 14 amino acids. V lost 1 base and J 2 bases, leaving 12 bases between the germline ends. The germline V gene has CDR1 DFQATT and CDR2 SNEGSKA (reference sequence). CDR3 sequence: CSARGLDKAYEQYF. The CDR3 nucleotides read TGCAGTGCTAGAGGGCTTGACAAAGCCTACGAGCAGTACTTC.